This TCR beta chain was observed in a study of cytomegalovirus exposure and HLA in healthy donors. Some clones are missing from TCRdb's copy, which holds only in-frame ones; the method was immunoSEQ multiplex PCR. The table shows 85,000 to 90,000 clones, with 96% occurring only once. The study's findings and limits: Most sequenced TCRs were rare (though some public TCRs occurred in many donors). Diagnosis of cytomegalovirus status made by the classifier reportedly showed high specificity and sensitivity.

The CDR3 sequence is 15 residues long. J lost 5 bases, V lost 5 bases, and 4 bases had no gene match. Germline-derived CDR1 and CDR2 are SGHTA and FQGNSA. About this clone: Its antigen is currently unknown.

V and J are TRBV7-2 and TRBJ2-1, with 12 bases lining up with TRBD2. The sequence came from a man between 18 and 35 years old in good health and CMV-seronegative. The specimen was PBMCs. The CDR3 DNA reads TGTGCCAGCAGCATAACTAGCGGGAGGAACAATGAGCAGTTCTTC. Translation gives CASSITSGRNNEQFF.